Sequencing of this TCR beta chain was carried out in a study of spatial heterogeneity in lung cancer. Study-wide background: Fewer alpha-chain than beta-chain sequences were consistently detected.

As for time point: sample taken at primary tumor resection. Whole RNA came from tumor, nontumor lung or frozen PBMC and was sequenced without being sorted. The CDR3 length is 15 residues. Germline CDR1 reads DFQATT; CDR2 reads SNEGSKA (reference sequence). The V gene lost 3 bases and the J gene lost 0 bases, with 14 bases spanning the gap. This clonotype was counted at least ten times. A single record per CDR3 protein comes from TCRdb applying MiXCR to the 5' RACE reads. The sample holds about 38,000 distinct CDR3 sequences, around 5.5% seen once. This receptor was identified in a female donor with early-stage non-small cell lung cancer. Specimen: PBMCs, collected at surgery. The genes are TRBV20-1 and TRBJ2-5; unclear D gene. The CDR3 spells CSARSDGLYQETQYF. DNA for the CDR3: TGCAGTGCTAGGTCGGACGGGTTGTACCAAGAGACCCAGTACTTC.